These T cell receptor beta chains were read from a single sample in a study of cytomegalovirus exposure and HLA in healthy donors. Data came from immunoSEQ multiplex PCR; TCRdb stores just in-frame clones and leaves some out. The table shows 130,000 or so clones, with around 90% occurring only once. The sequenced sample was PBMCs. The origin of the receptors is a woman in her 30s in good health and CMV-seropositive. Each CDR3 is given with its conserved first and last residue. D genes are given only for firm matches. Expanded clones get a size class; other rows say once, few or many, or leave the size out.

DNA	CDR3	D	V	size	J
TGTGCCACCAGCCCTAGGCAGATCGGTACCGGGGAGCTGTTTTTT	CATSPRQIGTGELFF	NA	TRBV15	NA	TRBJ2-2
TGTGCCAGCAGTCCGATATCAGGGGACACCGGGGAGCTGTTTTTT	CASSPISGDTGELFF	NA	TRBV27	NA	TRBJ2-2
TGTGCCATCTCCAAGCTAGCGGGGATCGGGGAGACCCAGTACTTC	CAISKLAGIGETQYF	TRBD2	TRBV10-3	NA	TRBJ2-5
TGTGCCGCTAAGGGAGGGATCGGATCACCCCTCCACTTT	CAAKGGIGSPLHF	NA	TRBV6-5	NA	TRBJ1-6
TGTGCCAGCAGCCCAGGAGTTGGCGGGAAAAACACCGGGGAGCTGTTTTTT	CASSPGVGGKNTGELFF	NA	TRBV7-9	once	TRBJ2-2
TGCGCCAGCAGCTCAACCGGGGGGGCCGGGGAGACCCAGTACTTC	CASSSTGGAGETQYF	TRBD2	TRBV5-1	few	TRBJ2-5
TGTGCCAGCAGCCCTCGGAGGGGGCGCGGCGGCCCGAGCAATGAGCAGTTCTTC	CASSPRRGRGGPSNEQFF	NA	TRBV7-9	NA	TRBJ2-1
TGTGCCAGCAGTCCAGGGCCAGGGGGCTCTGGAAACACCATATATTTT	CASSPGPGGSGNTIYF	TRBD1	TRBV28	NA	TRBJ1-3
TGCGCCAGCAGCCCTCGACTAGCGGGGATTTCCTACGAGCAGTACTTC	CASSPRLAGISYEQYF	TRBD2	TRBV4-1	few	TRBJ2-7
TGTGCCAGTGGTCACAGGGGCAGCTCTGGGGCCAACGTCCTGACTTTC	CASGHRGSSGANVLTF	TRBD1	TRBV6-6	NA	TRBJ2-6
TGCGGGCACGGGGGGCAAGAGACCCAGTACTTC	CGHGGQETQYF	TRBD2	TRBV10-2	NA	TRBJ2-5
TGTGCCAGCAGTTTATTCCCCAGACAGAGAGCAACTAATGAAAAACTGTTTTTT	CASSLFPRQRATNEKLFF	NA	TRBV28	NA	TRBJ1-4
TGTGCCAGCAGTGAATGGGCTAGCGGAGCCTACGAGCAGTACTTC	CASSEWASGAYEQYF	TRBD2	TRBV2	NA	TRBJ2-7
TGTGCCAGCAGCTTGGGAATCAGGGGGCACGGTGAGCAGTTCTTC	CASSLGIRGHGEQFF	TRBD1	TRBV5-5	NA	TRBJ2-1
TGTGCCAGCTCACCTACAGGGAACTATGGCTACACCTTC	CASSPTGNYGYTF	NA	TRBV18	NA	TRBJ1-2
TGCGCCAGCAGCTCTCGCGTCCAAGAGACCCAGTACTTC	CASSSRVQETQYF	NA	TRBV5-1	NA	TRBJ2-5
TGTGCCAGCAGCTCCCGGGACAGGAGCTGGGTCGAGCAGTACTTC	CASSSRDRSWVEQYF	TRBD1	TRBV13	NA	TRBJ2-7
TGCGCCAGCAGTCTGGACGGGAGAACTAATGAAAAACTGTTTTTT	CASSLDGRTNEKLFF	NA	TRBV10-2	NA	TRBJ1-4
TGCAGCGGCTTCACAGGGGGAGCGAACTATGGCTACACCTTC	CSGFTGGANYGYTF	TRBD1	TRBV29-1	few	TRBJ1-2
TGTGCCAGCTCACTCAACCTAGCGGATTTCTACAATGAGCAGTTCTTC	CASSLNLADFYNEQFF	TRBD2	TRBV18	NA	TRBJ2-1
TGTGCCAGTAGTGCGTCTTCCGGGACAGGGTTCCACGAGCAGTACTTC	CASSASSGTGFHEQYF	TRBD1	TRBV19	NA	TRBJ2-7
TGTGCCAGCAGTGAAGCGACAGGGGCCTCCTACGAGCAGTACTTC	CASSEATGASYEQYF	TRBD1	TRBV6-1	NA	TRBJ2-7
TGTGCCAGCAGTTACGGTGGACAGGGGAGGACTGAAGCTTTCTTT	CASSYGGQGRTEAFF	TRBD1	TRBV6-5	NA	TRBJ1-1
TGTGCCACTGGAGGGACGAGTGGAGATACGCAGTATTTT	CATGGTSGDTQYF	NA	TRBV2	NA	TRBJ2-3
TGTGCCAGCAGCCAGCGAGCGGGCTCCCCGGGGAATACGCAGTATTTT	CASSQRAGSPGNTQYF	NA	TRBV4-2	NA	TRBJ2-3
TGTGCCAGCAGCTTGTTTGGACAGGGAGGGCGAACTGAAGCTTTCTTT	CASSLFGQGGRTEAFF	TRBD1	TRBV5-6	NA	TRBJ1-1
TGTGCCAGCAGGGAGCAGGGAATTAGCAATCAGCCCCAGCATTTT	CASREQGISNQPQHF	NA	TRBV2	NA	TRBJ1-5
TGTGCCAGCAGTGAATTTCTGGGAGGTGGGGAGACCCAGTACTTC	CASSEFLGGGETQYF	NA	TRBV2	NA	TRBJ2-5
TGTGCTAGCAGCTTAGTTCCAGGGTACACCGGGGAGCTGTTTTTT	CASSLVPGYTGELFF	NA	TRBV7-7	NA	TRBJ2-2
TGTGCCAGCAGAGGACAGATCTCTGGAAACACCATATATTTT	CASRGQISGNTIYF	NA	TRBV2	NA	TRBJ1-3
TGTGCCAGCAGTGAATCCGGGAACTCCTACGAGCAGTACTTC	CASSESGNSYEQYF	NA	TRBV2	NA	TRBJ2-7
TGTGCCAGCAGCTTCGGCAGGGGGAAGACCCAGTACTTC	CASSFGRGKTQYF	TRBD1	TRBV7-8	NA	TRBJ2-5
TGCGCCAGCAGCGACCGGGACAGGGGTTATCCCGGGGAGCTGTTTTTT	CASSDRDRGYPGELFF	TRBD1	TRBV5-1	NA	TRBJ2-2
TGTGCCAGCTCACCAAAGGAAAGACAGCCTCTAAGGTACAATGAGCAGTTCTTC	CASSPKERQPLRYNEQFF	NA	TRBV18	NA	TRBJ2-1
TGTGCCAGCAGCAAAAACAGGGAATACGAGCAGTACTTC	CASSKNREYEQYF	NA	TRBV6-6	NA	TRBJ2-7
TGTGCCAGCAGTGTCTTGGGAGGATTAAATCAGCCCCAGCATTTT	CASSVLGGLNQPQHF	NA	TRBV6-1	NA	TRBJ1-5
TGTGCCAGCAGCCAAGAGGTCGGACAGAAGATATATTTT	CASSQEVGQKIYF	NA	TRBV4-2	NA	TRBJ1-3
TGTGCCAGCAGCCATTTCAGCGGGAGGGCCACAGATACGCAGTATTTT	CASSHFSGRATDTQYF	TRBD2	TRBV5-6	NA	TRBJ2-3
TGTGCCAGCTCCTCACCGTTCGGGGACATCTCCTACGAGCAGTACTTC	CASSSPFGDISYEQYF	NA	TRBV19	NA	TRBJ2-7
TGTGCCAGCAGTGGGGGCAGGGGGAACACTGAAGCTTTCTTT	CASSGGRGNTEAFF	NA	TRBV2	once	TRBJ1-1
TGTGCCAGCAGCTTCCTAAGCGGGACCGCCAACCACAATGAGCAGTTCTTC	CASSFLSGTANHNEQFF	TRBD2	TRBV7-3	NA	TRBJ2-1
TGTGCCAGCAGCGAACCGACAGGGTCTTCTGGGGCCAACGTCCTGACTTTC	CASSEPTGSSGANVLTF	TRBD1	TRBV11-2	NA	TRBJ2-6
TGTGCCAGCAGCGCCGCAGCTAGCGGGGGCACAGATACGCAGTATTTT	CASSAAASGGTDTQYF	TRBD2	TRBV9	NA	TRBJ2-3
TGTGCCAGCAGTTACAGGACAGTTGAAGCTTTCTTT	CASSYRTVEAFF	NA	TRBV6-6	NA	TRBJ1-1
TGTGCCAGCACCTATAGCGGGGGGCGGAATGAGCAGTTCTTC	CASTYSGGRNEQFF	TRBD2	TRBV6-5	NA	TRBJ2-1
TGTGCCAGCAGCTTAGGACAGGGGGCCTTC	CASSLGQGAF	TRBD1	TRBV7-7	NA	TRBJ1-2
TGTGCCAGCAGTTTATGTATATCTTGCGAGCAGTACTTC	CASSLCISCEQYF	NA	TRBV27	NA	TRBJ2-7
TGCAGCTGCCGATCACCCAACACCAGGGAGCTGTTTTTT	CSCRSPNTRELFF	NA	TRBV29-1	NA	TRBJ2-2
TGTGCCAGCACCCGGACGGGGTTCGCCGAGCAGTACTTC	CASTRTGFAEQYF	NA	TRBV27	NA	TRBJ2-7
TGTGCCAGCAGCGATGGCGGGAGAGGCGGGGAGACCCAGTACTTC	CASSDGGRGGETQYF	TRBD2	TRBV9	NA	TRBJ2-5
TGTGCCAGCAGCTTAACGGGAGACCAAGAGACCCAGTACTTC	CASSLTGDQETQYF	NA	TRBV7-8	NA	TRBJ2-5
TGTGCCATCAGTGAATCAGGGGACTATGGCTACACCTTC	CAISESGDYGYTF	NA	TRBV10-3	NA	TRBJ1-2
TGTGCCAGTAGGCCCCGACCTAGCGGGAGGACCGGGGAGCTGTTTTTT	CASRPRPSGRTGELFF	TRBD2	TRBV19	NA	TRBJ2-2
TGTGCCAGCAGTAGGGGACTAGCGGAAGCCTACGAGCAGTACTTC	CASSRGLAEAYEQYF	TRBD2	TRBV6-1	NA	TRBJ2-7
TGTGCCAGCAGCGACGGACAGGGAGCAATCTACGAGCAGTACTTC	CASSDGQGAIYEQYF	TRBD1	TRBV19	NA	TRBJ2-7
TGTGCCAGCAGCCAGACCCATGGAACAGGGTGGACAGATACGCAGTATTTT	CASSQTHGTGWTDTQYF	NA	TRBV4-2	NA	TRBJ2-3
TGTGCCAGTAGGGCGACAGGAGTGACTGAAGCTTTCTTT	CASRATGVTEAFF	NA	TRBV19	NA	TRBJ1-1
TGTGCCAGCTCACCCCAGGGTCAGCGTGAAAAACTGTTTTTT	CASSPQGQREKLFF	NA	TRBV18	NA	TRBJ1-4
TGTGCCAGCAGCTTGGTAGGGTGGAGGACTAGCGGGAAGGGTGAGCAGTTCTTC	CASSLVGWRTSGKGEQFF	TRBD2	TRBV5-6	NA	TRBJ2-1